The clone carrying this TCR beta chain was seen many times. Its matching antigen is unknown. As the method for making TCR beta libraries, quantitative 5'-RACE with molecular barcodes was used. One entry per CDR3 protein results from TCRdb running MiXCR on the 5' RACE reads. This sample carries over 60,000 distinct CDR3 sequences, about 5.7% of them seen once, and the ten largest clones take around 2.2%. The CDR3 length is 14 residues. Germline CDR1 is SGHTA and CDR2 is FQGNSA. Trimming shortened V by 1 base and J by 1 base, and 8 bases separated the two germline ends. The data were taken from a study of CD8 T cells in ankylosing spondylitis. Findings and limits, study-wide: Certain motif variants had earlier been reported in reactive arthritis synovial fluid and blood. Within matched ankylosing spondylitis synovial fluid, disease-linked clones were reportedly significantly enriched. Seven to nine highly homologous variants made up a TCR beta motif that seemed to typify ankylosing spondylitis blood.

This chain links TRBV7-2 with TRBJ2-7; D remains ambiguous. The sequenced material came from blood, either unsorted or a sorted T cell fraction (not recorded which). This clonotype was obtained from a male donor with ankylosing spondylitis or in good health (not recorded which). The CDR3 DNA reads as TGTGCCAGCAGCTTAGGACGGATATCCTACGAGCAGTACTTC. Amino acid sequence: CASSLGRISYEQYF.